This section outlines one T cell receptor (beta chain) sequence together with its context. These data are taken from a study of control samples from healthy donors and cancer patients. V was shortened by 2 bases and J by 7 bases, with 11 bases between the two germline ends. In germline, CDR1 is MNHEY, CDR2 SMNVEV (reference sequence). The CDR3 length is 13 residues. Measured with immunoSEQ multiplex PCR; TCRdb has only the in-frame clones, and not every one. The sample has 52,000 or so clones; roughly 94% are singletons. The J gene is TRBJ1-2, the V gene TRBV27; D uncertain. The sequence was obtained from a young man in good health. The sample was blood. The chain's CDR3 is CASSLTGIAGYTF. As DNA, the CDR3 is TGTGCCAGCAGTTTAACGGGGATTGCTGGCTACACCTTC.